Only a few counts were recorded for the clone carrying this T cell receptor beta chain. The antigen is undetermined. The sample originates from a study of T cells after yellow fever vaccination. TCR cDNA was made by 5'RACE template switching, adding a universal primer site and UMIs. TCRdb used MiXCR to reprocess the 5' RACE reads, holding one entry per CDR3 protein. The sample holds around 350,000 distinct CDR3 sequences; 11% are singletons and the top ten take about 17%. V was pared by 0 bases and J by 1 base, with 4 bases between. The germline gives CDR1 SGDLS, CDR2 YYNGEE. This CDR3 has 14 amino acids. General study points: Most primary-vaccination clones reappeared after the booster (about 97% CD4, approximately 88% CD8). Peak timing came faster in the weaker secondary response, day 5 versus 15.

This specimen was PBMCs, taken on the day of the first yellow fever vaccination. The chain recombines TRBV9 with TRBJ2-2; D is uncertain. The clonotype comes from a man aged 18-30 years who received the YFV17D yellow fever vaccine. CDR3 sequence reads: CASSVAWNTGELFF. The CDR3 DNA reads as TGTGCCAGCAGCGTAGCTTGGAACACCGGGGAGCTGTTTTTT.